This T cell receptor beta chain was profiled in a study of T cells after yellow fever vaccination. Study as a whole: The authors prepared low-cell-number fractions using SMART-Seq v4 Ultra Low Input. The study's findings and limits: Overall, a small share of clonotypes was seen in both CD4 and CD8 compartments.

Generation of TCR cDNA used 5'RACE template switching (which added a universal primer site and UMIs). From the 5' RACE reads, TCRdb called clonotypes with MiXCR, one entry per CDR3 protein. The table lists 65,000 to 70,000 distinct CDR3 sequences, approximately 5% of them singletons. Comments on this clonotype: Its specificity is not known.

Germline V gene lookup returns CDR1 GTSNPN and CDR2 SVGIG (reference sequence). CDR3 length: 13 amino acids. V lost 5 bases to trimming and J lost 4 bases, with 12 bases between them. This TCR was sampled from a young man who received the YFV17D yellow fever vaccine. The V and J genes are TRBV30 and TRBJ1-5; D is ambiguous. Sequencing was performed on CD4+ T cells sorted from PBMCs, taken around 14 days after the first yellow fever vaccination. The CDR3 protein is CAWARQENQPQHF. CDR3 DNA: TGTGCCTGGGCAAGACAAGAGAATCAGCCCCAGCATTTT.